The clone carrying this TCR beta chain has just one count. Antigen: not known. This entry belongs to a study of long-term antiretroviral therapy in people with HIV. Study context: The earliest specimens came about a decade ahead of the 2015 immediate-ART recommendation.

Study outcomes and limitations: Repertoires in HIV (unlike those of controls) had narrower CDR3 length ranges. Those clones which expanded before ART made up the dominant part of the repertoire at all time points. Diversity went up after ART and still fell short of transplant donor controls.

This was the immunoSEQ v3.0 assay at survey level. Sequencing used immunoSEQ multiplex PCR; TCRdb keeps in-frame clones, though not all of them. The sample has approximately 20,000 clones, around 76% seen once. CDR1 is LGHNA, CDR2 YSLEER, per germline. The V and J ends lost 2 bases and 4 bases respectively, with 6 bases between them. The CDR3 consists of 13 residues. This receptor was identified in a woman between 40 and 55 years old with HIV. The sample consisted of unsorted PBMCs, taken 1.7 to 1.8 years before starting antiretroviral therapy. The chain carries TRBV4-3 and TRBJ2-1; D not certain. CDR3 region: CASSQFGYNEQFF. For the CDR3, the DNA is TGCGCCAGCAGCCAATTCGGGTACAATGAGCAGTTCTTC.